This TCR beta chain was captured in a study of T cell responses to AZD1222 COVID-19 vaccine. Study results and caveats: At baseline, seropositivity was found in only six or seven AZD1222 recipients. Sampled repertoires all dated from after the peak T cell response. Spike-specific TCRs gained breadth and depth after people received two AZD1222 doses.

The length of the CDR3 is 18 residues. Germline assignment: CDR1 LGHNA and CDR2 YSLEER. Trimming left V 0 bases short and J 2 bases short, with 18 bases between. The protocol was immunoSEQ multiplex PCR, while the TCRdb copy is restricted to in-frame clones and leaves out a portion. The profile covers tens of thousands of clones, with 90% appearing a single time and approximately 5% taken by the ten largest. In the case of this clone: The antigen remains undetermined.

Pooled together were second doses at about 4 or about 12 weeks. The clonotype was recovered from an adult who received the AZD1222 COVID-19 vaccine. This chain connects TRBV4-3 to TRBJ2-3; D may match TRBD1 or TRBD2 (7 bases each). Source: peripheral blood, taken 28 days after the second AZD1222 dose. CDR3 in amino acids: CASSQEGTEAGYTDTQYF. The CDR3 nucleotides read TGCGCCAGCAGCCAAGAAGGGACAGAAGCGGGGTACACAGATACGCAGTATTTT.